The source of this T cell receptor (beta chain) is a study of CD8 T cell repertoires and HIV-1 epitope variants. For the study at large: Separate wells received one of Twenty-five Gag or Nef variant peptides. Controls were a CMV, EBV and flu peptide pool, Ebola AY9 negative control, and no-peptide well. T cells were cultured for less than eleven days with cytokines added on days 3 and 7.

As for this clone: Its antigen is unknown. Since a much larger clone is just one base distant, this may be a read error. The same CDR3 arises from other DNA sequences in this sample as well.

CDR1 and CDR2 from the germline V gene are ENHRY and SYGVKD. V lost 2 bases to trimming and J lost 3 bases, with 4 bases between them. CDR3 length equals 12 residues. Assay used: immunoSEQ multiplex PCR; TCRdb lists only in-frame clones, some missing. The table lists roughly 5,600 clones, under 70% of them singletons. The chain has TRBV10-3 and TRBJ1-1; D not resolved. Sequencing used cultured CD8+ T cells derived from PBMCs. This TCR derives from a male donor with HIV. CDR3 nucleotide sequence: TGTGCCATCAGTGAGGGGGACACTGAAGCTTTCTTT. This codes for CAISEGDTEAFF.